This T cell receptor beta chain was found in a study of blood T cell repertoires in COVID-19. Turning to the study itself: COVID-19 samples, acute and convalescent, were from the United States, Italy and Spain.

V shed 6 bases and J 3 bases; nucleotides not matched to a gene: 4. Germline-derived CDR1 and CDR2 are LNHDA and SQIVND (reference sequence). The CDR3 extends over 15 amino acids. Profiled with immunoSEQ multiplex PCR; TCRdb holds only in-frame clones, not every one. The sample includes some 270,000 clones, more than 70% of them seen just once. Sequenced material: peripheral blood. This clonotype originated in an elderly woman with COVID-19, enrolled during active disease. The rearrangement joins TRBV19 to TRBJ1-3; 11 nucleotides agree with TRBD1. CDR3 sequence: CASSGTGGSGNTIYF. For the CDR3, the DNA is TGTGCCAGTAGCGGGACAGGGGGAAGTGGAAACACCATATATTTT.